The 25 T cell receptor beta chains reported below all come from one sample, sequenced in a study of cytomegalovirus exposure and HLA in healthy donors. PCR employed 60 Vbeta and 13 Jbeta primers. Generated by immunoSEQ multiplex PCR, the TCRdb table keeps only in-frame clones and is missing some. The table records tens of thousands of clones, 76% of them present only once. The specimen sequenced was PBMCs. Receptors originate from a male donor in good health and CMV-seronegative.

The chain uses TRBV27 and TRBJ1-2, with 7 bases identical to TRBD1. Germline V lookup: CDR1 MNHEY, CDR2 SMNVEV (reference sequence). V lost 5 bases, J lost 8 bases, and 11 bases stayed unmatched. The CDR3 runs 14 residues. The CDR3 protein is CASSPRTGGGGYTF. DNA of the CDR3: TGTGCCAGCAGTCCAAGGACAGGTGGGGGGGGCTACACCTTC.

The chain employs TRBV28 and TRBJ1-1; D may be TRBD1 (5 bases). The ends were cut back, 6 bases at V and 0 bases at J, with 11 bases in the middle. The CDR3 is 14 residues long. CDR1 and CDR2 (germline): MDHEN, SYDVKM. CDR3 sequence reads: CASRETELNTEAFF. The CDR3 DNA sequence: TGTGCCAGCAGGGAGACAGAACTGAACACTGAAGCTTTCTTT.

This clone occurred a few times. This chain joins TRBV4-3 and TRBJ1-3; D not certain. V shed 0 bases and J shed 8 bases, with 11 bases lying between them. This CDR3 has 14 residues. The V gene's germline CDR1 is LGHNA and CDR2 YSLEER. As DNA, the CDR3 is TGCGCCAGCAGCCAAGATAAAGTCGGGGACACCATATATTTT. It is translated as CASSQDKVGDTIYF.

This chain links TRBV4-1 with TRBJ1-4; the D is unclear. Trimming removed 4 bases from V and 0 bases from J, with 12 bases in between. CDR1 and CDR2 from the germline V gene are MGHRA and YSYEKL. The CDR3 spans 16 residues. DNA for the CDR3: TGCGCCAGCAGCCGGAAACAGAAGTCAACTAATGAAAAACTGTTTTTT. It translates to CASSRKQKSTNEKLFF.

The chain couples TRBV27 to TRBJ1-6; D possibly corresponds to TRBD1 (5 bases). Deletions cut 4 bases from V and 3 bases from J, with 13 bases between. This CDR3 is built from 16 residues. Germline loops: CDR1 MNHEY, CDR2 SMNVEV (reference sequence). The DNA for the CDR3 is TGTGCCAGCAGTTACGACAGACTTCTCTATAATTCACCCCTCCACTTT. Residues: CASSYDRLLYNSPLHF.

The chain recombines TRBV10-1 with TRBJ2-3; 9 nucleotides align to TRBD2. Trimming removed 4 bases from V and 6 bases from J; junction bases left unmatched: 8. This CDR3 region has 15 residues. Germline CDR1 reads WNHNN; CDR2 reads SYGVQD (reference sequence). Here the CDR3 DNA reads TGCGCCAGCAGTGGGGCGGGGGGGAGGTCGGATACGCAGTATTTT. Its protein is CASSGAGGRSDTQYF.

This rearrangement joins TRBV27 to TRBJ1-5; D remains ambiguous. Germline CDR1 reads MNHEY; CDR2 reads SMNVEV (reference sequence). Trimming stripped 3 bases from V and 7 bases from J, with 10 bases between. The CDR3 extends over 13 amino acids. CDR3 nucleotides: TGTGCCAGCAGTTTGGAGAGCTTCCAGCCCCAGCATTTT. This gives the protein CASSLESFQPQHF.

Concerning this clone: The junction departs from germline at one end; a sequencing error may be responsible. The same CDR3 is also encoded by other DNA sequences in this sample. The chain is built from TRBV28 and TRBJ2-1; 7 bases align to TRBD2. CDR3 size: 13 residues. The germline CDR1 and CDR2 sequences are MDHEN and SYDVKM. DNA of the CDR3: TGCGCCAGCAGTTTTCGACTAGCAGGCGAGCAGTTCTTC. As protein: CASSFRLAGEQFF.

This chain links TRBV19 with TRBJ2-3; 12 positions match TRBD2. This CDR3 is 16 amino acids long. The trim removed 3 bases at V and 2 bases at J, leaving 3 bases unmatched. Germline assignment: CDR1 LNHDA and CDR2 SQIVND (reference sequence). The CDR3 region has the DNA TGTGCCAGTAGTATGCTAGCGGGAGGGCTCACAGATACGCAGTATTTT. Translation: CASSMLAGGLTDTQYF.

This chain links TRBV7-2 with TRBJ1-2; TRBD1 matches 8 bases. Germline CDR1 SGHTA, CDR2 FQGNSA. This CDR3 comprises 14 residues. With V trimmed by 3 bases and J by 5 bases, 5 bases remained unmatched. The CDR3 nucleotides read TGTGCCAGCAGCTTCGACAGGGGAACATATGGCTACACCTTC. Translated, it gives CASSFDRGTYGYTF.

The rearrangement links TRBV19 to TRBJ2-3; TRBD2 matches 9 bases. The CDR3 length is 15 residues. Germline CDR1 reads LNHDA; CDR2 reads SQIVND (reference sequence). V gave up 7 bases and J gave up 2 bases; unmatched junction bases: 7. CDR3: CASTSLAGSTDTQYF. CDR3 DNA: TGTGCCAGTACCAGTCTAGCGGGATCCACAGATACGCAGTATTTT.

The genes are TRBV5-6 and TRBJ2-1; unclear D gene. V lost 0 bases and J lost 8, with 6 bases in between. This CDR3 is built from 12 residues. Germline V gives CDR1 SGHDT, CDR2 YYEEEE. The CDR3, as DNA: TGTGCCAGCAGCTTGGCCTTCGATGAGCAGTTCTTC. Translation gives CASSLAFDEQFF. The full variable domain, with the rest looked up from reference TRBV5-6 and TRBJ2-1, is DAGVTQSPTHLIKTRGQQVTLRCSPKSGHDTVSWYQQALGQGPQFIFQYYEEEERQRGNFPDRFSGHQFPNYSSELNVNALLLGDSALYLCASSLAFDEQFFGPGTRLTVL.

The rearrangement joins TRBV4-3 to TRBJ1-3; the D gene is possibly TRBD1 (6 bases). The germline gives CDR1 LGHNA, CDR2 YSLEER. Trimming took 0 bases from V and 3 from J, leaving 12 bases between them. The CDR3 is 16 residues long. CDR3 region: CASSQDGRGIGNTIYF. The CDR3 DNA sequence: TGCGCCAGCAGCCAAGATGGGAGGGGGATTGGAAACACCATATATTTT.

The chain uses TRBV11-3 and TRBJ2-5, with TRBD1 identical over 7 bases. The better agreement between TRBJ2-7 and the DNA end casts doubt on the J call. CDR1 is SGHNT, CDR2 YENEEA, per germline. The CDR3 sequence is 15 residues long. CDR3 in DNA: TGTGCCAGCAGCGTCCGGGACAGCCCCAGATACGAGCAGTACTTC. It encodes CASSVRDSPRYEQYF.

This clone was observed a single time. The chain links TRBV7-9 to TRBJ2-1; a possible D gene is TRBD2 (5 bases). The V end lost 2 bases, the J end lost 7 bases, and 6 bases lay between the germline ends. This CDR3 contains 12 residues. Per the germline V gene, CDR1 is SEHNR and CDR2 is FQNEAQ (reference sequence). This chain's CDR3 is CASSLRENEQFF. DNA of the CDR3: TGTGCCAGCAGCTTAAGGGAGAATGAGCAGTTCTTC.

The V and J genes are TRBV10-1 and TRBJ2-1; 9 bases map to TRBD2. The length of the CDR3 is 13 residues. The V and J ends lost 4 bases and 6 bases, in that order; junction bases with no gene match: 1. Germline V lookup: CDR1 WNHNN, CDR2 SYGVQD (reference sequence). CDR3 nucleotides: TGCGCCAGCAGTGTGACTAGCGGCAATGAGCAGTTCTTC. It specifies CASSVTSGNEQFF.

The rearrangement joins TRBV4-1 to TRBJ2-3; TRBD1 is a possible D gene (5 bases). Germline CDR1 reads MGHRA; CDR2 reads YSYEKL. The CDR3 consists of 15 residues. The V and J ends lost 4 bases and 0 bases respectively, with 11 bases between them. The CDR3 region is CASSPQGMSTDTQYF. CDR3 sequence (DNA): TGCGCCAGCAGCCCCCAGGGTATGAGCACAGATACGCAGTATTTT.

The DNA of the CDR3 is TGCGCCAGCAGCTTTACAGGGTTGTTGAACACTGAAGCTTTCTTT. It codes for CASSFTGLLNTEAFF. The rearrangement uses TRBV5-1 and TRBJ1-1; D is possibly TRBD1 (6 bases). The length of the CDR3 is 15 residues. Germline assignment: CDR1 SGHRS and CDR2 YFSETQ. V lost 2 bases and J lost 0, with 11 bases in between.

The table lists this clone with a count of one. The chain carries TRBV7-2 and TRBJ1-2; D gene ambiguous. Germline assignment: CDR1 SGHTA and CDR2 FQGNSA. The CDR3 sequence is 12 residues long. Trimming took 5 bases from V and 8 from J, leaving 12 bases between them. The CDR3 bases are TGTGCCAGCAGCGCCTACTCGGGAGGCTACACCTTC. The encoded protein is CASSAYSGGYTF.

This rearrangement joins TRBV6-5 to TRBJ1-1; 7 nucleotides line up with TRBD1. Trimming removed 2 bases from V and 5 bases from J; junction bases left unmatched: 5. The germline gives CDR1 MNHEY, CDR2 SVGAGI. The CDR3 sequence is 14 residues long. The CDR3 DNA follows: TGTGCCAGCAGTTACAACACAGGGGTTACTGAAGCTTTCTTT. Translated, it gives CASSYNTGVTEAFF.

The chain combines TRBV28 with TRBJ1-1; D is unclear. Germline lookup yields CDR1 MDHEN and CDR2 SYDVKM. The ends were cut back, 6 bases at V and 8 bases at J, with 13 bases in the middle. This CDR3 spans 12 amino acids. This CDR3 reads CASSPRVWEAFF. CDR3 nucleotide sequence: TGTGCCAGCAGCCCCCGGGTCTGGGAAGCTTTCTTT.

This clone was recorded only once. The chain is built from TRBV7-2 and TRBJ1-3, with a tentative D call TRBD1 (5 bases). Germline CDR1 is SGHTA and CDR2 is FQGNSA. V dropped 4 bases and J dropped 2 bases, with 15 bases sitting between them. The CDR3 sequence is 16 residues long. Here the CDR3 DNA reads TGTGCCAGCAGCTCCCAATATTCGACAGCTGGAAACACCATATATTTT. As protein: CASSSQYSTAGNTIYF.

The chain couples TRBV29-1 to TRBJ1-2, with D perhaps TRBD1 (6 bases). Germline CDR1 is SQVTM and CDR2 is ANQGSEA. This CDR3 contains 18 residues. Deletions cut 0 bases from V and 4 bases from J, with 24 bases between. The CDR3 sequence: CSVEEYGGAQVKGYGYTF. Here the CDR3 DNA reads TGCAGCGTTGAAGAATACGGGGGGGCACAGGTGAAGGGCTATGGCTACACCTTC. Looking up the rest from reference TRBV29-1 and TRBJ1-2 gives the full variable domain: SAVISQKPSRDICQRGTSLTIQCQVDSQVTMMFWYRQQPGQSLTLIATANQGSEATYESGFVIDKFPISRPNLTFSTLTVSNMSPEDSSIYLCSVEEYGGAQVKGYGYTFGSGTRLTVV.

The chain links TRBV5-6 to TRBJ1-2; no clear D. The germline V gene encodes CDR1 SGHDT and CDR2 YYEEEE. The germline V and J ends were trimmed by 0 bases and 6 bases, with 6 bases remaining between them. This CDR3 spans 12 amino acids. The CDR3 is CASSLDRDGYTF. As DNA, the CDR3 is TGTGCCAGCAGCTTGGACCGGGATGGCTACACCTTC. Based on the CDR3 plus reference TRBV5-6 and TRBJ1-2, the full variable domain is DAGVTQSPTHLIKTRGQQVTLRCSPKSGHDTVSWYQQALGQGPQFIFQYYEEEERQRGNFPDRFSGHQFPNYSSELNVNALLLGDSALYLCASSLDRDGYTFGSGTRLTVV.

The chain combines TRBV9 with TRBJ1-6; 7 positions agree with TRBD1. CDR3 length: 16 amino acids. V was clipped by 4 bases and J by 6 bases; unmatched bases: 10. Germline V gives CDR1 SGDLS, CDR2 YYNGEE. CDR3 protein: CASSPRGTESNSPLHF. The CDR3 nucleotides read TGTGCCAGCAGCCCCCGAGGGACAGAAAGTAATTCACCCCTCCACTTT. The full variable domain, with the rest looked up from reference TRBV9 and TRBJ1-6, is DSGVTQTPKHLITATGQRVTLRCSPRSGDLSVYWYQQSLDQGLQFLIQYYNGEERAKGNILERFSAQQFPDLHSELNLSSLELGDSALYFCASSPRGTESNSPLHFGNGTRLTVT.